One sample yielded the 25 T cell receptor beta chains listed below, sequenced in a study of blood T cell repertoires in COVID-19. The table came from immunoSEQ multiplex PCR; TCRdb's copy has only in-frame clones and leaves some out. Of about 110,000 clones detected, 75% to 85% appear once; the ten largest clones hold approximately 17%. Sequenced input: peripheral blood. The receptors stem from a woman aged 55-69 years with acute or convalescent COVID-19.

For this clone: A read error may produce the germline difference seen at one junction end. The chain couples TRBV7-7 to TRBJ2-5; 13 positions agree with TRBD2. CDR3 length: 15 amino acids. In germline, CDR1 is SSHAT, CDR2 FNYEAQ (reference sequence). CDR3 DNA sequence: TGTGCTAGCAGCTCCGGGACTAGCGGGGCCGAGACCCAGTACTTC. This gives the protein CASSSGTSGAETQYF.

The chain couples TRBV6-6 to TRBJ1-1, with D maybe TRBD1 (5 bases). The CDR3 totals 15 residues. Germline V gene data show CDR1 as MNHNY and CDR2 as SVGAGI (reference sequence). V lost 2 bases and J lost 4, with 14 bases in between. The CDR3: CASSYPPGVVTEAFF. Here the CDR3 DNA reads TGTGCCAGCAGTTACCCACCGGGGGTGGTCACTGAAGCTTTCTTT.

The rearrangement uses TRBV19 and TRBJ1-4, with TRBD1 as a possible D gene (6 bases). Germline values: CDR1 LNHDA, CDR2 SQIVND (reference sequence). This CDR3 has 15 residues. Trimming took 6 bases from V and 8 from J, leaving 19 bases between them. For the CDR3, the DNA is TGTGCCAGTAGATTCACACAGGGATTGGAGGAAAAACTGTTTTTT. Protein sequence: CASRFTQGLEEKLFF.

The CDR3 loop reads CASSEEGGASSYEQYF. The CDR3 DNA reads TGTGCCAGCAGTGAAGAGGGGGGGGCGAGCTCCTACGAGCAGTACTTC. The V call is TRBV6-1, the J call TRBJ2-7; the D gene is possibly TRBD2 (7 bases). Per germline, CDR1 MNHNS and CDR2 SASEGT. V lost 1 base and J lost 0, with 13 bases in between. The CDR3 sequence is 16 residues long.

This chain links TRBV2 with TRBJ1-4; 7 bases agree with TRBD1. The CDR3 consists of 15 residues. The J segment lost 1 base and the V segment lost 8 bases, leaving 7 bases of the junction unmatched. Germline loops: CDR1 SNHLY, CDR2 FYNNEI. The DNA for the CDR3 is TGTGCCAGCGATTCTGCAGGGGGAACTAATGAAAAACTGTTTTTT. Protein product: CASDSAGGTNEKLFF.

The chain carries TRBV27 and TRBJ2-3; weak D call: TRBD2 (5 bases). Germline CDR1 MNHEY, CDR2 SMNVEV (reference sequence). The CDR3 is made up of 13 amino acids. Trimming removed 5 bases at V and 4 bases at J, with 10 bases between. CDR3 residues: CASSLRGADTQYF. Written as DNA, the CDR3 is TGTGCCAGCAGTCTCCGGGGAGCAGATACGCAGTATTTT.

This clone was counted between two and nine times. The chain combines TRBV4-2 with TRBJ1-4; 8 nucleotides align to TRBD1. There are 16 residues in the CDR3. Trimming cost V 3 bases and J 8 bases; bases outside gene matches: 11. Germline lookup yields CDR1 LGHNA and CDR2 YNFKEQ. CDR3 sequence: CASSQNLRGRREKLFF. Here the CDR3 DNA reads TGTGCCAGCAGCCAGAACCTCAGGGGGCGTCGAGAAAAACTGTTTTTT.

This clone occurred a few times. This chain links TRBV4-2 with TRBJ2-3; D remains ambiguous. Germline lookup yields CDR1 LGHNA and CDR2 YNFKEQ. This CDR3 has 15 amino acids. The V end was cut by 1 base, the J end by 3 bases, with 11 bases between. CDR3 in amino acids: CASSQAEALTDTQYF. CDR3 bases: TGTGCCAGCAGCCAAGCAGAGGCGCTGACAGATACGCAGTATTTT.

This clone was observed a handful of times. The V and J genes are TRBV5-1 and TRBJ2-1; possibly TRBD2 for D (7 bases). CDR1 SGHRS and CDR2 YFSETQ come from the germline V gene. The CDR3 spans 16 residues. Trimming took off 3 bases at V and 8 bases at J, with 21 bases between the two ends. CDR3 coding DNA: TGCGCCAGCAGCTCCCCTTATGGGGGGGCCGGCGATGAGCAGTTCTTC. Its protein is CASSSPYGGAGDEQFF.

This chain connects TRBV6-5 to TRBJ1-5; D is perhaps TRBD1 (6 bases). V was shortened by 8 bases and J by 7 bases, with 9 bases between the two germline ends. The CDR3 spans 11 residues. Germline CDR1 is MNHEY and CDR2 is SVGAGI. The CDR3 DNA follows: TGTGCCAGCGGCAGGGGACAGCCCCAGCATTTT. Its protein is CASGRGQPQHF.

This chain uses TRBV2 with TRBJ2-7; D is unresolved. V was clipped by 4 bases and J by 5 bases, with 12 bases between them. This CDR3 is 13 amino acids long. Germline CDR1 is SNHLY and CDR2 is FYNNEI. The CDR3 nucleotides read TGTGCCAGCAGTGTCCTTTTTTCCCACGAGCAGTACTTC. The encoded protein is CASSVLFSHEQYF.

This chain joins TRBV3-1 (or the pseudogene TRBV3-2) and TRBJ2-2, with D maybe TRBD2 (6 bases). Per the germline V gene, CDR1 is LGHDT and CDR2 is YNNKEL (reference sequence). This CDR3 contains 17 residues. V was shortened by 0 bases and J by 0 bases, with 11 bases between the two germline ends. CDR3 sequence reads: CASSQDGRGTNTGELFF. CDR3 bases: TGTGCCAGCAGCCAAGACGGGCGGGGCACGAACACCGGGGAGCTGTTTTTT.

The chain uses TRBV10-1 and TRBJ1-2, with TRBD1 matching over 8 bases. CDR1 and CDR2 (germline): WNHNN, SYGVQD (reference sequence). J was trimmed by 10 bases and V by 8 bases; bases with no gene match: 3. This CDR3 spans 10 amino acids. Here the CDR3 reads CASRQGAYTF. The CDR3 bases are TGCGCCAGCCGCCAGGGGGCCTACACCTTC.

The rearrangement links TRBV7-8 to TRBJ1-2, with TRBD1 as a possible D gene (6 bases). The ends were cut back, 1 base at V and 4 bases at J, with 13 bases in the middle. The CDR3 length is 15 residues. Germline CDR1 SGHVS, CDR2 FQNEAQ. The CDR3 sequence is CASSLGLGGPYGYTF. Here the CDR3 DNA reads TGTGCCAGCAGCTTAGGACTCGGGGGGCCCTATGGCTACACCTTC. The whole variable domain, filled in from reference TRBV7-8 and TRBJ1-2, reads GAGVSQSPRYKVAKRGQDVALRCDPISGHVSLFWYQQALGQGPEFLTYFQNEAQLDKSGLPSDRFFAERPEGSVSTLKIQRTQQEDSAVYLCASSLGLGGPYGYTFGSGTRLTVV.

This chain connects TRBV2 to TRBJ1-5; TRBD1 matches at 9 bases. This CDR3 contains 14 residues. V shed 5 bases and J 6 bases; nucleotides not matched to a gene: 5. CDR1 is SNHLY and CDR2 is FYNNEI in the germline V gene. The CDR3 here is CASSTGGEGQPQHF. CDR3 nucleotides: TGTGCCAGCAGTACAGGGGGCGAGGGTCAGCCCCAGCATTTT.

In this sample, this clone turned up once. One end of the junction is discordant with germline, which a read error may explain. In nucleotides, the CDR3 is TGTGCCAGTAGTTTAGACAGGAACCAAGAGACCCAGTACTTC. Protein product: CASSLDRNQETQYF. The chain carries TRBV19 and TRBJ2-5, with D possibly TRBD1 on 6 matching bases. CDR3 length equals 14 residues. Germline V gene sequence: CDR1 LNHDA, CDR2 SQIVND (reference sequence). The full variable domain, rest sourced from reference TRBV19 and TRBJ2-5, is DGGITQSPKYLFRKEGQNVTLSCEQNLNHDAMYWYRQDPGQGLRLIYYSQIVNDFQKGDIAEGYSVSREKKESFPLTVTSAQKNPTAFYLCASSLDRNQETQYFGPGTRLLVL.

This chain connects TRBV15 to TRBJ2-1; 13 bases are shared with TRBD2. J gave up 6 bases and V 0 bases, and 5 bases lay outside the gene matches. This CDR3 has 17 residues. Germline V gene data show CDR1 as LNHNV and CDR2 as YYDKDF (reference sequence). Here the CDR3 reads CATSRDPGLAGINEQFF. CDR3 sequence (DNA): TGTGCCACCAGCAGAGATCCGGGACTAGCGGGGATCAATGAGCAGTTCTTC.

This clone was detected only once. This rearrangement joins TRBV7-2 to TRBJ1-1, with D perhaps TRBD1 (5 bases). The CDR3 spans 16 residues. Looked up from germline, CDR1 is SGHTA and CDR2 is FQGNSA. V was cut by 3 bases and J by 1 base, with 15 bases left in between. The DNA of the CDR3 is TGTGCCAGCAGCTTTGGGGCAGCCAGGGCGAACACTGAAGCTTTCTTT. Its protein product is CASSFGAARANTEAFF.

V usage is TRBV14 and J usage is TRBJ2-4; D is perhaps TRBD1 (6 bases). CDR1 and CDR2 (germline): SGHDN, FVKESK. The CDR3 is 19 residues long. The V end lost 1 base, the J end lost 0 bases, and 19 bases lay between the germline ends. CDR3 sequence: CASSQGSGAVGLAKNIQYF. The CDR3, as DNA: TGTGCCAGCAGCCAAGGTTCAGGGGCGGTAGGTCTAGCCAAAAACATTCAGTACTTC.

The chain links TRBV30 to TRBJ1-1; 8 bases are shared with TRBD1. In germline, CDR1 is GTSNPN, CDR2 SVGIG (reference sequence). The V and J ends lost 3 bases and 4 bases, in that order; junction bases with no gene match: 1. CDR3 length: 12 amino acids. The CDR3 protein is CAWRDRATEAFF. The CDR3 nucleotides are TGTGCCTGGAGGGACAGGGCCACTGAAGCTTTCTTT.

The V and J genes are TRBV7-3 and TRBJ2-1; TRBD2 aligns across 8 bases. J was trimmed by 5 bases and V by 1 base; bases with no gene match: 10. The CDR3 consists of 17 residues. CDR1 and CDR2 (germline): SGHTA, FQGTGA. The CDR3 DNA follows: TGTGCCAGCAGCTTAAGATTTTTGCGGGGGGCTAACAATGAGCAGTTCTTC. It translates to CASSLRFLRGANNEQFF.

The V gene is TRBV6-5, the J gene TRBJ1-2; 8 positions agree with TRBD1. In germline, CDR1 is MNHEY, CDR2 SVGAGI. The junction had 11 bases not matched to a gene; V was cut back by 4 bases and J by 7 bases. This CDR3 has 15 amino acids. The CDR3, as DNA: TGTGCCAGCAGTTCCCGGGACAGGTGGCGGGGTGGCTACACCTTC. Translating gives CASSSRDRWRGGYTF.

The chain uses TRBV19 and TRBJ1-2, with D possibly being TRBD1 (6 bases). V dropped 5 bases and J dropped 4 bases, with 17 bases sitting between them. The CDR3 sequence is 15 residues long. Germline CDR1 is LNHDA and CDR2 is SQIVND (reference sequence). The CDR3 reads CASSWTAARSYGYTF. DNA of the CDR3: TGTGCCAGTAGTTGGACAGCCGCCCGGAGCTATGGCTACACCTTC. The variable domain in full, with the rest retrieved from reference TRBV19 and TRBJ1-2, is DGGITQSPKYLFRKEGQNVTLSCEQNLNHDAMYWYRQDPGQGLRLIYYSQIVNDFQKGDIAEGYSVSREKKESFPLTVTSAQKNPTAFYLCASSWTAARSYGYTFGSGTRLTVV.

The rearrangement links TRBV5-4 to TRBJ1-1; 8 bases are a match to TRBD1. The CDR3 sequence is 13 residues long. The V and J ends lost 4 bases and 10 bases, in that order; junction bases with no gene match: 9. In germline, CDR1 is SGHNT, CDR2 YYREEE (reference sequence). The CDR3 is CASSADRVERAFF. CDR3 coding DNA: TGTGCCAGCAGCGCGGACAGGGTTGAGAGAGCTTTCTTT.

This chain connects TRBV7-2 to TRBJ2-1, with D perhaps matching TRBD2 (7 bases). This CDR3 comprises 15 residues. Trimming left V 3 bases short and J 2 bases short, with 11 bases between. The germline gives CDR1 SGHTA, CDR2 FQGNSA. The CDR3: CASSFKGGAYNEQFF. CDR3 DNA sequence: TGTGCCAGCAGCTTCAAGGGGGGGGCCTACAATGAGCAGTTCTTC.